This entry lists 22 T cell receptor beta chains sequenced from one sample in a study of cytomegalovirus exposure and HLA in healthy donors. The PCR was carried out with 60 Vbeta primers and 13 Jbeta primers. The assay was immunoSEQ multiplex PCR, and TCRdb's table has in-frame clones only and misses some. The data contain some 86,000 clones, about 85% of them seen just once; the ten biggest clones take up about 15%. Sequencing input: PBMCs. The receptors stem from a woman aged 40 to 50 in good health and CMV-seropositive.

This rearrangement joins TRBV15 to TRBJ1-5; the match to TRBD1 covers 7 bases. In germline, CDR1 is LNHNV, CDR2 YYDKDF (reference sequence). With 0 bases clipped from V and 0 bases from J, the junction kept 14 bases outside the gene matches. The CDR3 is made up of 20 amino acids. The CDR3 DNA sequence: TGTGCCACCAGCAGAGAAACCGGGACAGCATTTTTATATAGCAATCAGCCCCAGCATTTT. As protein: CATSRETGTAFLYSNQPQHF.

This chain connects TRBV10-3 to TRBJ1-1; D perhaps matches TRBD1 (5 bases). Germline loops: CDR1 ENHRY, CDR2 SYGVKD. V lost 4 bases to trimming and J lost 13 bases, with 16 bases between them. The CDR3 runs to 12 residues. The CDR3 bases are TGTGCCATCAGTGCGTTGGAACAGGTTATTTTCTTT. It translates to CAISALEQVIFF.

For this clone: This likely comes from a read error, as the CDR3 has no conserved phenylalanine or tryptophan at its end. V is TRBV4-1 and J is TRBJ1-2, with D possibly matching TRBD1 (5 bases). This CDR3 is 17 amino acids long. Germline V gives CDR1 MGHRA, CDR2 YSYEKL. Trimming pared 1 base from V and 7 bases from J, leaving 22 bases between. The CDR3 DNA reads as TGCGCCAGCAGCCAAGGCCTTAGGGGAAGGGCCGGAGTTGGCTACACCTCC. This translates into CASSQGLRGRAGVGYTS.

The chain links TRBV11-1 to TRBJ1-2, with 11 bases that match TRBD1. Trimming removed 4 bases from V and 2 bases from J; junction bases left unmatched: 6. CDR1 SGHAT and CDR2 FQDESV come from the germline V gene (reference sequence). There are 16 residues in the CDR3. The CDR3 is CASSYAGTGGNYGYTF. The CDR3 bases are TGTGCCAGCAGCTACGCCGGGACAGGGGGGAACTATGGCTACACCTTC.

V gene TRBV19 combines with J gene TRBJ2-7; 10 nucleotides align to TRBD1. Germline V gives CDR1 LNHDA, CDR2 SQIVND (reference sequence). With 7 bases clipped from V and 3 bases from J, the junction kept 9 bases outside the gene matches. The CDR3 is 15 residues long. CDR3 sequence: CASNAPGQGIYEQYF. CDR3 sequence (DNA): TGTGCCAGTAACGCTCCGGGACAGGGGATCTACGAGCAGTACTTC.

The genes are TRBV30 and TRBJ1-1; no reliable D call. Trimming removed 2 bases from V and 6 bases from J, with 7 bases in between. Germline CDR1 and CDR2: GTSNPN and SVGIG (reference sequence). The CDR3 is 11 amino acids. The DNA of the CDR3 is TGTGCCTGGAGTAACTTCGCTGAAGCTTTCTTT. Translation: CAWSNFAEAFF.

The rearrangement links TRBV5-1 to TRBJ2-2; D gene unclear. Trimming cost V 6 bases and J 0 bases, with 6 bases left between them. CDR3 length equals 13 residues. Germline CDR1 and CDR2: SGHRS and YFSETQ. CDR3: CASIHPNTGELFF. The CDR3 nucleotides read TGCGCCAGCATACACCCGAACACCGGGGAGCTGTTTTTT. The whole variable domain, remainder taken from reference TRBV5-1 and TRBJ2-2, is KAGVTQTPRYLIKTRGQQVTLSCSPISGHRSVSWYQQTPGQGLQFLFEYFSETQRNKGNFPGRFSGRQFSNSRSEMNVSTLELGDSALYLCASIHPNTGELFFGEGSRLTVL.

The chain links TRBV4-3 to TRBJ2-6; D call uncertain. V lost 0 bases to trimming and J lost 13 bases, with 7 bases between them. CDR1 is LGHNA, CDR2 YSLEER, per germline. CDR3 length: 12 amino acids. CDR3 residues: CASSQDGQVLTF. In DNA, the CDR3 is TGCGCCAGCAGCCAAGATGGCCAGGTCCTGACTTTC.

This clone was found a few times. J is TRBJ2-7 and V is TRBV30; D may be TRBD2 (6 bases). CDR3 length: 14 amino acids. Germline loops: CDR1 GTSNPN, CDR2 SVGIG (reference sequence). V was cut by 6 bases and J by 5 bases, with 20 bases left in between. For the CDR3, the DNA is TGTGCCTGTACGAATTGGCGGGATAGGAACGAGCAGTACTTC. It is translated as CACTNWRDRNEQYF.

The chain employs TRBV9 and TRBJ2-1; 7 bases are a match to TRBD2. CDR1 is SGDLS and CDR2 is YYNGEE in the germline V gene. The CDR3 has 15 residues. J was trimmed by 1 base and V by 6 bases; bases with no gene match: 7. CDR3 sequence (DNA): TGTGCCAGCAATGAGCGGGAAGGGTCCTACAATGAGCAGTTCTTC. This sequence encodes CASNEREGSYNEQFF.

The rearrangement joins TRBV6-1 to TRBJ2-7, with 9 bases matching TRBD2. Looked up from germline, CDR1 is MNHNS and CDR2 is SASEGT. V lost 2 bases to trimming and J lost 2 bases; unmatched junction nucleotides: 4. This CDR3 region has 15 residues. The CDR3 region is CASSEYSSGTYEQYF. DNA of the CDR3: TGTGCCAGCAGTGAATATTCTAGCGGGACCTACGAGCAGTACTTC.

The J gene is TRBJ2-1, the V gene TRBV28, with D maybe TRBD2 (5 bases). Looked up from germline, CDR1 is MDHEN and CDR2 is SYDVKM. The CDR3 totals 14 residues. V was shortened by 7 bases and J by 4 bases, with 14 bases between the two germline ends. CDR3 in amino acids: CASTRGLSYNEQFF. In DNA, the CDR3 is TGTGCCAGCACCCGAGGGTTATCGTACAATGAGCAGTTCTTC.

Note on this clone: Within the sample, other DNA sequences also encode this same CDR3. V usage is TRBV5-1 and J usage is TRBJ1-1; D remains ambiguous. CDR3 length equals 14 residues. Per the germline V gene, CDR1 is SGHRS and CDR2 is YFSETQ. Deletions cut 0 bases from V and 1 base from J, with 7 bases between. The CDR3 loop reads CASSLASSNTEAFF. CDR3 coding DNA: TGCGCCAGCAGCTTGGCATCATCGAACACTGAAGCTTTCTTT.

The chain carries TRBV7-9 and TRBJ2-1; 10 bases map to TRBD1. This CDR3 region has 15 residues. The J segment lost 4 bases and the V segment lost 5 bases, leaving 5 bases of the junction unmatched. Per the germline V gene, CDR1 is SEHNR and CDR2 is FQNEAQ (reference sequence). The CDR3, as DNA: TGTGCCAGCAGCCCCGGGACAGGGGAATACAATGAGCAGTTCTTC. This translates into CASSPGTGEYNEQFF.

The rearrangement links TRBV29-1 to TRBJ1-5, with TRBD1 as a possible D gene (6 bases). Between the trimmed V and J ends, which lost 6 bases and 6 bases, there was a span of 15 bases. The germline gives CDR1 SQVTM, CDR2 ANQGSEA. This CDR3 contains 13 residues. Here the CDR3 DNA reads TGCAGCGTGAAGGGGACACCGGGTCAGCCCCAGCATTTT. Its protein product is CSVKGTPGQPQHF.

This chain connects TRBV19 to TRBJ1-2, with 7 bases fitting TRBD1. Germline loops: CDR1 LNHDA, CDR2 SQIVND (reference sequence). CDR3 length: 15 residues. The V segment lost 5 bases and the J segment 0 bases; nucleotides outside the gene matches: 6. The CDR3 reads CASSWDSEPNYGYTF. In DNA, the CDR3 is TGTGCCAGTAGTTGGGACAGTGAACCTAACTATGGCTACACCTTC.

This clone was picked up a small number of times. The chain carries TRBV2 and TRBJ1-1; D perhaps matches TRBD1 (5 bases). Germline CDR1 SNHLY, CDR2 FYNNEI. Trimming pared 7 bases from V and 11 bases from J, leaving 11 bases between. This CDR3 has 10 residues. CDR3 sequence reads: CASMRDVAFF. The CDR3 bases are TGTGCCAGCATGCGGGACGTGGCTTTCTTT.

J is TRBJ1-1 and V is TRBV27; TRBD1 agrees at 8 bases. Germline CDR1 and CDR2: MNHEY and SMNVEV (reference sequence). V lost 3 bases to trimming and J lost 3 bases; unmatched junction nucleotides: 9. There are 16 residues in the CDR3. This chain's CDR3 is CASSLTQGAPDTEAFF. CDR3 coding DNA: TGTGCCAGCAGTTTGACCCAGGGGGCCCCCGACACTGAAGCTTTCTTT.

The rearrangement joins TRBV6-5 to TRBJ1-1, with no clear D. Germline CDR1 is MNHEY and CDR2 is SVGAGI. The CDR3 is made up of 13 amino acids. The ends were cut back, 4 bases at V and 2 bases at J, with 8 bases in the middle. For the CDR3, the DNA is TGTGCCAGCAGTTCCAGGTTAAACACTGAAGCTTTCTTT. Protein sequence: CASSSRLNTEAFF.

In nucleotides, the CDR3 is TGTGCCACCAGCAGAGATTTTCGGGACAGCAACTATGGCTACACCTTC. Translation gives CATSRDFRDSNYGYTF. The chain couples TRBV15 to TRBJ1-2; 7 nucleotides align to TRBD1. V shed 0 bases and J 2 bases; nucleotides not matched to a gene: 6. Germline CDR1 LNHNV, CDR2 YYDKDF (reference sequence). The CDR3 totals 16 residues.

This chain joins TRBV20-1 and TRBJ2-5, with 7 bases matching TRBD1. Losses at the gene ends were 6 bases for V and 4 bases for J; bases not matched to a gene: 2. The V gene's germline CDR1 is DFQATT and CDR2 SNEGSKA (reference sequence). This CDR3 spans 11 amino acids. CDR3 sequence reads: CSARQGETQYF. The CDR3 region has the DNA TGCAGTGCAAGACAGGGAGAGACCCAGTACTTC.

This chain uses TRBV5-1 with TRBJ2-2; tentative D call: TRBD1 (6 bases). The CDR3 consists of 14 residues. Germline CDR1 SGHRS, CDR2 YFSETQ. Trimming removed 9 bases at V and 2 bases at J, with 14 bases between. CDR3 nucleotide sequence: TGCGCCACCGCGGACAGAATCAACACCGGGGAGCTGTTTTTT. Residues: CATADRINTGELFF. Complete variable domain (other parts from reference TRBV5-1 and TRBJ2-2): KAGVTQTPRYLIKTRGQQVTLSCSPISGHRSVSWYQQTPGQGLQFLFEYFSETQRNKGNFPGRFSGRQFSNSRSEMNVSTLELGDSALYLCATADRINTGELFFGEGSRLTVL.